The present TCR beta chain was sequenced within a study of shared clonotypes between healthy human individuals. Whole-study findings and limits: The represented genetic and exposure-history diversity was limited by the small number of donors.

CDR3 length: 14 amino acids. V lost 0 bases to trimming and J lost 7 bases, with 12 bases between them. CDR1 is SNHLY, CDR2 FYNNEI, per germline. As to this clone: What it binds is unknown.

Assay execution took place at the deep level. Amplification in unsorted PBMC replicate PCRs started from around 300 ng DNA, which equals about 33,000 T cell genomes. Original methodology: ImmunoSEQ junction-only sequences lacked quality scores, so their filtering differed. Repertoires were generated with immunoSEQ multiplex PCR, while TCRdb's copy carries only in-frame clones and drops some. V, J and clone size derive from that table, while D and trimming were established from the DNA sequence. The table has fewer than 550,000 clones, almost 80% seen once. The sequence came from a woman aged 35 to 49 in good health. Some clones in this sample may be carry-over from other donors' samples. The chain links TRBV2 to TRBJ2-5, with D perhaps matching TRBD2 (6 bases). The sequenced sample was PBMCs. The CDR3 sequence: CASSEAQGGATQYF. Written as DNA, the CDR3 is TGTGCCAGCAGTGAAGCCCAGGGCGGGGCGACCCAGTACTTC. The full variable domain, rest sourced from reference TRBV2 and TRBJ2-5, is EPEVTQTPSHQVTQMGQEVILRCVPISNHLYFYWYRQILGQKVEFLVSFYNNEISEKSEIFDDQFSVERPDGSNFTLKIRSTKLEDSAMYFCASSEAQGGATQYFGPGTRLLVL.